The rows below give T cell receptor beta chains drawn from one sample of a study of blood T cell repertoires in COVID-19. Sequenced by immunoSEQ multiplex PCR; TCRdb stores in-frame clones only, minus some. The data show over 200,000 clones, approximately 79% seen once. The sample was peripheral blood. The origin of the receptors is a human donor in a cohort sampled during active COVID-19. Each CDR3 is given with its conserved first and last residue. Each record gives: V gene, clone size, CDR3 protein. Clone size is given for some rows only: seen once, a few or many times, or a class if the clone is expanded.

TRBV4-3,-,CASSQLDGGVGTEAFF
TRBV19,few,CASSISRGSYEQYF
TRBV10-2,-,CASSESPRGLTDTQYF
TRBV13,once,CASSIGTGVDTEAFF
TRBV11-2,-,CASSQDRLNTEAFF
TRBV30,-,CAWSRGLANEQFF
TRBV5-6,-,CASSKGHRNYGYTF
TRBV6-5,few,CASSWTGTPNTEAFF
TRBV13,-,CASSREGGETQYF
TRBV12-3/TRBV12-4,-,CASSRFYGYTF
TRBV3-1/TRBV3-2,-,CASSLSGRPLVGLFF
TRBV27,-,CASSLYRGVGEKLFF
TRBV19,-,CASSMQQNSPLHF
TRBV6-1,-,CASSESPSRGTGFF
TRBV28,-,CASSPRQGYYEQYF
TRBV24-1,-,CATSGTGGDTEAFF
TRBV5-1,few,CASSLETGSYNSPLHF
TRBV28,-,CASSLGVSSGMGETQYF
TRBV3-1/TRBV3-2,-,CASSPSLGANVLTF
TRBV18,-,CASSPARTSGFNTGELFF
TRBV28,-,CASRRDRLTNYGYTF
TRBV19,-,CASSSQGATEQFF
TRBV7-8,-,CASTARDRGLNWAEAFF
TRBV28,-,CASSLGRGGNTIYF
TRBV5-4,-,CASSLGGAGEGNTQYF
TRBV29-1,-,CSVDWEGGYKMNTEAFF
TRBV20-1,-,CRLAGDGEQYF
TRBV9,-,CASSLRERESETQYF
TRBV28,-,CASTGLIIGNQPQHF
TRBV3-1/TRBV3-2,-,CASSVWTGGNTEAFF
TRBV7-8,-,CASSLESRGLYTEAFF